The entry below describes one TCR beta chain. Its target is unknown. The junction differs from germline at one of its ends, possibly a read error. Naive CD8 T cells underwent sorting with the CD8+CD4-CCR7+CD45RA+ definition. The CDR3 has 14 amino acids. This sample is part of a study of molecular identifiers for immune sequencing clone quantification. Study-wide points: Identical TCR molecules can share a barcode, and this sharing could underestimate highly expanded clone sizes.

Methods described previously, with TCR primers listed, were used for bulk TCR libraries. From the PCR reads, TCRdb called clonotypes with MiXCR, one entry per CDR3 protein. This table has a few hundred thousand distinct CDR3 sequences, roughly a quarter appearing once. This sequence was found in a human donor in good health. Some libraries in this study had Jurkat cell RNA spiked in. The rearrangement joins TRBV12-3 or TRBV12-4 to TRBJ1-1, with 9 bases that match TRBD1. Sequenced material: naive CD8+ T cells from blood, with Jurkat cell RNA spiked in. Noted subset: FACS-sorted CD8+CD4-CCR7+CD45RA+ naive T cells. The CDR3 coding sequence is TGTGCCGGCAGACCGACAGGGGGTTGGACTGAAGCTTGCTTT. Translated, it gives CAGRPTGGWTEACF.